This T cell receptor beta chain came from a study of vaccination and CD4 T cells after COVID-19. Study overall: Overlapping spike peptides served as the stimulus for the cells. These peptides came from SARS-CoV-2 and from the common cold coronaviruses HCoV-NL63, HCoV-OC43 and HCoV-229E.

Treatment: roughly 11-day PBMC culture with coronavirus spike peptide pools or control peptides (ViraFEST assay). Using peptide pools, antigen-specific T cells were expanded in ViraFEST before TCRs were sequenced. The V end was cut by 3 bases, the J end by 2 bases, with 12 bases between. Germline CDR1 reads MNHEY; CDR2 reads SMNVEV (reference sequence). This CDR3 contains 15 residues. The assay that was used to sequence DNA from cultured CD4+ T cells was the Oncomine TCR Beta short-read assay. TCRdb reprocessed the PCR reads via MiXCR and lists one record per CDR3 protein. Of more than 15,000 distinct CDR3 sequences in the sample, roughly 51% were seen once. The sample holds one count of this clonotype. Its antigen is currently unknown.

The receptor was derived from a human donor with COVID-19. This rearrangement joins TRBV27 to TRBJ2-3; a possible D gene is TRBD2 (7 bases). Sequences were derived from cultured CD4+ T cells from blood, sampled after SARS-CoV-2 vaccination. The CDR3 here is CASSFLGGPTDTQYF. The CDR3 coding sequence is TGTGCCAGCAGTTTTCTCGGGGGGCCCACAGATACGCAGTATTTT.